The sequence of this T cell receptor (beta chain) was determined in a study of blood T cell repertoires in COVID-19. The germline V gene has CDR1 SGHTA and CDR2 FQGNSA. The CDR3 extends over 15 amino acids. V lost 6 bases and J lost 0, with 12 bases in between. This table comes from immunoSEQ multiplex PCR, and its TCRdb copy is limited to in-frame clones, with some not included. The sample holds roughly 180,000 clones, 82% seen once. Only one count was recorded for this clone. The chain carries TRBV7-2 and TRBJ2-1; D not certain. The receptor was isolated from a woman of 80 years or more with active or convalescent COVID-19. What was sequenced was peripheral blood. In DNA, the CDR3 is TGTGCCAGCAGTAACGACTTTTCCTCCTACAATGAGCAGTTCTTC. Translated, it gives CASSNDFSSYNEQFF. The full variable domain, in which reference TRBV7-2 and TRBJ2-1 provide the parts outside the CDR3, is GAGVSQSPSNKVTEKGKDVELRCDPISGHTALYWYRQSLGQGLEFLIYFQGNSAPDKSGLPSDRFSAERTGGSVSTLTIQRTQQEDSAVYLCASSNDFSSYNEQFFGPGTRLTVL.